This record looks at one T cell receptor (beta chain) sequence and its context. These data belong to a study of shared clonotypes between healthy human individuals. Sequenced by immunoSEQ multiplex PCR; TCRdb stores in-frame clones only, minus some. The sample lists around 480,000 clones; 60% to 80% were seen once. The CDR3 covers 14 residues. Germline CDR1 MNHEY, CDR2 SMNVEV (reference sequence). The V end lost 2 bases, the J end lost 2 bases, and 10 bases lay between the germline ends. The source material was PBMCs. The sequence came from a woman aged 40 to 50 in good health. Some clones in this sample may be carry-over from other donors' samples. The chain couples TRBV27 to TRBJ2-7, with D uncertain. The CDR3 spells CASSLQDRTYEQYF. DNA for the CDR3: TGTGCCAGCAGTTTACAGGACCGAACCTACGAGCAGTACTTC.